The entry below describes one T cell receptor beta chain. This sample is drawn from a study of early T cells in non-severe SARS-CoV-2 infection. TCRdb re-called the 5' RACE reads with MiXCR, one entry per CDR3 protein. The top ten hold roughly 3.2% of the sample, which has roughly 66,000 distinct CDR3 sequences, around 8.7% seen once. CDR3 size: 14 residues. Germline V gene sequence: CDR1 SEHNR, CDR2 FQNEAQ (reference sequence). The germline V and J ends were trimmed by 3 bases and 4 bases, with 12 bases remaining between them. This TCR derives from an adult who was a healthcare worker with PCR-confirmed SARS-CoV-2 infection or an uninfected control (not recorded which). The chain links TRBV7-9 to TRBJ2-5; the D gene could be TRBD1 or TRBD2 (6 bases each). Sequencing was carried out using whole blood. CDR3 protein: CASSFRGPGETQYF. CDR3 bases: TGTGCCAGCAGCTTCCGGGGGCCCGGAGAGACCCAGTACTTC. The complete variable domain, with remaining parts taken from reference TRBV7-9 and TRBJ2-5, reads DTGVSQNPRHKITKRGQNVTFRCDPISEHNRLYWYRQTLGQGPEFLTYFQNEAQLEKSRLLSDRFSAERPKGSFSTLEIQRTEQGDSAMYLCASSFRGPGETQYFGPGTRLLVL.